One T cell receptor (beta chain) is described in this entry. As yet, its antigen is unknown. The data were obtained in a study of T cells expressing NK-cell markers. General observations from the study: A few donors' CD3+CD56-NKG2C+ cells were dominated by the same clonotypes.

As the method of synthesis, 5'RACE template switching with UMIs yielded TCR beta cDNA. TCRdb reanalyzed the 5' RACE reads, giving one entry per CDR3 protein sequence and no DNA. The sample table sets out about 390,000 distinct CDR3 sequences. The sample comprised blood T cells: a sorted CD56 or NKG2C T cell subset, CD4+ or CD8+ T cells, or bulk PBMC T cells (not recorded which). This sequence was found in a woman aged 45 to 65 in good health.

The CDR3 sequence: CACSWGIGELFF. This sequence joins TRBV12-3 or TRBV12-4 and TRBJ2-2. The CDR3 length is 12 residues.